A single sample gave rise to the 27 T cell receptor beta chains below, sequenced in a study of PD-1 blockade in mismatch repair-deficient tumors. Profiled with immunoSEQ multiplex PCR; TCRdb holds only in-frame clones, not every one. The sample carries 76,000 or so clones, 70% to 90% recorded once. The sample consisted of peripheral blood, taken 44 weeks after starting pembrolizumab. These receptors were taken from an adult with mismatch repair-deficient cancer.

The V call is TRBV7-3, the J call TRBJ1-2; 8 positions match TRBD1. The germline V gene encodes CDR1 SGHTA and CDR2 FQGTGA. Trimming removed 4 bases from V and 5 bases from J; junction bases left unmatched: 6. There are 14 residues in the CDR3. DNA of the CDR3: TGTGCCAGCAGCTCAGGACAGGGCGGGTATGGCTACACCTTC. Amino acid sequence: CASSSGQGGYGYTF.

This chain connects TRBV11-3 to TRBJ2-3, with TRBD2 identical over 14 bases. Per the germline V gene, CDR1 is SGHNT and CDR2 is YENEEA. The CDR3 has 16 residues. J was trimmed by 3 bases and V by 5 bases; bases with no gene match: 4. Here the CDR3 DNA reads TGTGCCAGCAGCAGGGGACTAGCGGGAGAAACAGATACGCAGTATTTT. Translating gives CASSRGLAGETDTQYF.

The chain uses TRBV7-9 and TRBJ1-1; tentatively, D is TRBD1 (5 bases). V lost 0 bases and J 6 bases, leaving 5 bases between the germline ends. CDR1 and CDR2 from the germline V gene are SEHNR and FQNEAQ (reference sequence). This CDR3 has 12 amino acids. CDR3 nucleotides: TGTGCCAGCAGCTTAGCGGGGCCTGAAGCTTTCTTT. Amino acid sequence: CASSLAGPEAFF.

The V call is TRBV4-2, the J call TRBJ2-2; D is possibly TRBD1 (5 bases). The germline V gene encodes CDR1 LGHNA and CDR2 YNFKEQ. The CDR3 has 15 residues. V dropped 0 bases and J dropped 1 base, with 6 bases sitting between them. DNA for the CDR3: TGTGCCAGCAGCCAAGATGGACAGAACACCGGGGAGCTGTTTTTT. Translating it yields CASSQDGQNTGELFF.

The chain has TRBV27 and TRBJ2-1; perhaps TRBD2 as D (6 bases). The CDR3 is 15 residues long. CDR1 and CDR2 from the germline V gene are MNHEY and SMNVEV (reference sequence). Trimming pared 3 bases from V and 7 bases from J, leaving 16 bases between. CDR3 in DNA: TGTGCCAGCAGTTTCGCTAGCGCCTTTTTAAATGAGCAGTTCTTC. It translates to CASSFASAFLNEQFF.

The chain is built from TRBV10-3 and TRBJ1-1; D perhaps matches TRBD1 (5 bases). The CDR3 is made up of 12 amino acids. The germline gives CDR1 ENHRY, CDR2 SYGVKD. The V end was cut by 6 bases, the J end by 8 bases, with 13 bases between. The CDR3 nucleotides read TGTGCCATCAGCCCTGGACACGCCGAAGCTTTCTTT. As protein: CAISPGHAEAFF.

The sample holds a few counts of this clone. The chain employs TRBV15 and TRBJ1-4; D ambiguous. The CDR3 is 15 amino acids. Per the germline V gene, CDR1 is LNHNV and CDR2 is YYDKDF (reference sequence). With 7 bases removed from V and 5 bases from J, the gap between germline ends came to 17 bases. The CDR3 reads CATKKNPGINEKLFF. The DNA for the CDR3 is TGTGCCACCAAGAAGAACCCGGGAATAAATGAAAAACTGTTTTTT. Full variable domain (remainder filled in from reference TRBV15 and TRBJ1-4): DAMVIQNPRYQVTQFGKPVTLSCSQTLNHNVMYWYQQKSSQAPKLLFHYYDKDFNNEADTPDNFQSRRPNTSFCFLDIRSPGLGDTAMYLCATKKNPGINEKLFFGSGTQLSVL.

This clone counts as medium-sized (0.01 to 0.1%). The CDR3 nucleotides read TGTGCCAGCAGCCGACTAGCGGGAGAGACCGGGGAGCTGTTTTTT. Residues: CASSRLAGETGELFF. The chain links TRBV6-4 to TRBJ2-2, with 12 bases lining up with TRBD2. V lost 6 bases to trimming and J lost 5 bases; unmatched junction nucleotides: 4. The CDR3 length is 15 residues. CDR1 is MRHNA, CDR2 SNTAGT, per germline.

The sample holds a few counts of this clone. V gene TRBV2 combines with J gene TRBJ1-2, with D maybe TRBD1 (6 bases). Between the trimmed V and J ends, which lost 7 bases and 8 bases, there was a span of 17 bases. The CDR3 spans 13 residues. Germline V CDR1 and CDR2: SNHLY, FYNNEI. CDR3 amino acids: CASTDRSLSGYTF. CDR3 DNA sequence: TGTGCCAGCACTGACAGGTCTCTTTCCGGCTACACCTTC. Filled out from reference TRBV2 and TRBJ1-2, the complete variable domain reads EPEVTQTPSHQVTQMGQEVILRCVPISNHLYFYWYRQILGQKVEFLVSFYNNEISEKSEIFDDQFSVERPDGSNFTLKIRSTKLEDSAMYFCASTDRSLSGYTFGSGTRLTVV.

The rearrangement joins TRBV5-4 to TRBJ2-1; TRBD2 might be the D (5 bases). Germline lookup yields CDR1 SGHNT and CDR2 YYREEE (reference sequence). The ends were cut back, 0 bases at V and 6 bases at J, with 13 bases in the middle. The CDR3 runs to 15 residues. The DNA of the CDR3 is TGTGCCAGCAGCTTGGTGACTCCCGAGGGCAATGAGCAGTTCTTC. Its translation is CASSLVTPEGNEQFF.

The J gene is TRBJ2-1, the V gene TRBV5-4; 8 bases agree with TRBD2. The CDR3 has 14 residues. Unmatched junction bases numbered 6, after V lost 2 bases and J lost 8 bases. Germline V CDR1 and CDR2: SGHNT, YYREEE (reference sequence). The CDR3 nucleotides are TGTGCCAGCAGCTTACTAGCGGAGGGAGATGAGCAGTTCTTC. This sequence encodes CASSLLAEGDEQFF.

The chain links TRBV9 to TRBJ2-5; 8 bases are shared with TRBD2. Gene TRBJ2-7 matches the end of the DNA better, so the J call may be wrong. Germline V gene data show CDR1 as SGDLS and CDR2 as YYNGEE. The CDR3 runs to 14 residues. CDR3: CASSASGRAYEQYF. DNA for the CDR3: TGTGCCAGCAGCGCGAGCGGGAGAGCCTACGAGCAGTACTTC.

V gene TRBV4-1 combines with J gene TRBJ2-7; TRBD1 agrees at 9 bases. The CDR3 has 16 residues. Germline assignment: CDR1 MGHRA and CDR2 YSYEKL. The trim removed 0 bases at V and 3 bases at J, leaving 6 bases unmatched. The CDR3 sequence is CASSQEVGDRDYEQYF. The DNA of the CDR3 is TGCGCCAGCAGCCAAGAGGTTGGGGACAGGGACTACGAGCAGTACTTC.

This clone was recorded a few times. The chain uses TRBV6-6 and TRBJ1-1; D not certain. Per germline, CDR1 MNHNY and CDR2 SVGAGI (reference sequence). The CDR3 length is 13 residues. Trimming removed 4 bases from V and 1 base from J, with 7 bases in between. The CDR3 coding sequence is TGTGCCAGCAGTTCCCTGGGGAACACTGAAGCTTTCTTT. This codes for CASSSLGNTEAFF.

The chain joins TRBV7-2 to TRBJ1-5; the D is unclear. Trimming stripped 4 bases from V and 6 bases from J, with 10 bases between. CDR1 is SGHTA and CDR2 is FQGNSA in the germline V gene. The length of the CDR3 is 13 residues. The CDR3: CASSSTSFQPQHF. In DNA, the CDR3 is TGTGCCAGCAGCTCCACCTCGTTTCAGCCCCAGCATTTT. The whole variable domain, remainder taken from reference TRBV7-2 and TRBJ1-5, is GAGVSQSPSNKVTEKGKDVELRCDPISGHTALYWYRQSLGQGLEFLIYFQGNSAPDKSGLPSDRFSAERTGGSVSTLTIQRTQQEDSAVYLCASSSTSFQPQHFGDGTRLSIL.

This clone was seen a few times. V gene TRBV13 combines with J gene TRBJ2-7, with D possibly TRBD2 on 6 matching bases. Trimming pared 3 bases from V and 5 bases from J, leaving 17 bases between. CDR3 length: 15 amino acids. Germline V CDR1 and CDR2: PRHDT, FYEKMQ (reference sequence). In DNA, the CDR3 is TGTGCCAGCAGCTTTTTTTTACTAGCAGATGACGAGCAGTACTTC. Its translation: CASSFFLLADDEQYF.

The CDR3 DNA reads TGTGCCAGCAGCACACGGCCCAGGGGAGCTGGGGCCAACGTCCTGACTTTC. Translation: CASSTRPRGAGANVLTF. The chain is built from TRBV13 and TRBJ2-6, with a possible D match to TRBD1 (6 bases). Germline V lookup: CDR1 PRHDT, CDR2 FYEKMQ (reference sequence). The CDR3 runs 17 residues. V was cut by 5 bases and J by 2 bases, with 16 bases left in between.

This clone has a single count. DNA for the CDR3: TGTGCTAGTGGCCGGGCAGACTTGAACACTGAAGCTTTCTTT. Its translation is CASGRADLNTEAFF. The chain joins TRBV12-5 to TRBJ1-1; no clear D. The CDR3 sequence is 14 residues long. Trimming removed 6 bases at V and 0 bases at J, with 11 bases between. Germline CDR1 LGHNT, CDR2 FRNRAP.

Here the CDR3 DNA reads TGTGCCAGTAGTATCCTCGGGACCTATGGCTACACCTTC. Amino acid sequence: CASSILGTYGYTF. This chain uses TRBV19 with TRBJ1-2; D is perhaps TRBD1 (5 bases). This CDR3 is 13 amino acids long. Germline CDR1 is LNHDA and CDR2 is SQIVND (reference sequence). Trimming removed 3 bases at V and 4 bases at J, with 9 bases between.

CDR3 amino acids: CASSQVGTVNEQFF. The DNA for the CDR3 is TGTGCCAGCAGCCAAGTCGGGACAGTCAATGAGCAGTTCTTC. V is TRBV14 and J is TRBJ2-1; TRBD1 matches 7 bases. V lost 1 base and J lost 6; bases outside the gene matches: 3. Per the germline V gene, CDR1 is SGHDN and CDR2 is FVKESK. The CDR3 is 14 residues long.

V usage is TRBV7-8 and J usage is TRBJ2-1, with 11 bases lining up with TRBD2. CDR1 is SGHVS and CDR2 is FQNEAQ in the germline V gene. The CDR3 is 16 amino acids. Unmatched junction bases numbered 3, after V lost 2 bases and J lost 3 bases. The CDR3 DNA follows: TGTGCCAGCAGCTTAAGCGGGACTAGCGGCTACAATGAGCAGTTCTTC. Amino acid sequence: CASSLSGTSGYNEQFF.

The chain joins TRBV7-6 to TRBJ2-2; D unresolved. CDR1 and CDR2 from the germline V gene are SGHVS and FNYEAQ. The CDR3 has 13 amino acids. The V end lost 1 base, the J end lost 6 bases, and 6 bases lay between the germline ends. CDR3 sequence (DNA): TGTGCCAGCAGCTTAGTGGGTTCCGGGGAGCTGTTTTTT. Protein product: CASSLVGSGELFF. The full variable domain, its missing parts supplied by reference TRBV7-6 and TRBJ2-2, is GAGVSQSPRYKVTKRGQDVALRCDPISGHVSLYWYRQALGQGPEFLTYFNYEAQQDKSGLPNDRFSAERPEGSISTLTIQRTEQRDSAMYRCASSLVGSGELFFGEGSRLTVL.

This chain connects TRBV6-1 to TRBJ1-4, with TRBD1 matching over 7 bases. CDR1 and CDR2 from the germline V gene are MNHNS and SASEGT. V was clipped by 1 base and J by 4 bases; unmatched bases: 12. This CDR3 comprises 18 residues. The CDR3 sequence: CASSEEDRSRFGNEKLFF. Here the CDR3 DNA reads TGTGCCAGCAGTGAAGAGGACAGGAGCCGGTTTGGTAATGAAAAACTGTTTTTT.

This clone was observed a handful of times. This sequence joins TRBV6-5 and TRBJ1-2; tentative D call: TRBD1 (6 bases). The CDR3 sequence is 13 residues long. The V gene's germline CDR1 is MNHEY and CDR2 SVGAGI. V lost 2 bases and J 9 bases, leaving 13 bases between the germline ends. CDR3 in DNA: TGTGCCAGCAGTTACGCGACAGGTGGTAGCTACACCTTC. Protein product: CASSYATGGSYTF.

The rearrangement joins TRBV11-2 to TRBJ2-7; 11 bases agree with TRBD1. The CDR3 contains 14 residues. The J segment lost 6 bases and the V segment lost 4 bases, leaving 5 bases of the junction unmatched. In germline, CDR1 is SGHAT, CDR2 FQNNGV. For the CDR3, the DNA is TGTGCCAGCAGCTGGGCCGGGACAGGGGGCGAGCAGTACTTC. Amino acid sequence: CASSWAGTGGEQYF.

The DNA of the CDR3 is TGTGCCAGTAGTACCGCGACAGGGGGGGCCTACAATGAGCAGTTCTTC. It is translated as CASSTATGGAYNEQFF. The chain combines TRBV19 with TRBJ2-1, with 9 positions matching TRBD1. This CDR3 spans 16 amino acids. Unmatched junction bases numbered 6, after V lost 4 bases and J lost 2 bases. Germline CDR1 reads LNHDA; CDR2 reads SQIVND (reference sequence).

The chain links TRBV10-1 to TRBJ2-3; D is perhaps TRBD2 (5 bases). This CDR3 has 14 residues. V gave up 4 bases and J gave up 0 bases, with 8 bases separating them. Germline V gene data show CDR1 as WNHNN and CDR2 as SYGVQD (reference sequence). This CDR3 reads CASSVGGSTDTQYF. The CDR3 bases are TGCGCCAGCAGTGTGGGCGGGAGCACAGATACGCAGTATTTT.